This TCR beta chain was captured by sequencing in a study of blood T cell repertoires in COVID-19. At the level of the study: COVID-19 samples collected from the United States, Italy and Spain covered acute and convalescent phases.

As processed by the authors: Estimated nucleated cell counts came from reference gene primer amplification. Only in-frame clones appear in the TCRdb table, and some are missing; sequencing was by immunoSEQ multiplex PCR. That table is the source of V, J and clone size, and D and trimming were worked out from the DNA. The table shows under 250,000 clones, with around 81% occurring only once. In terms of age and location, participants ranged from roughly 18 to 100 years and lived in about 25 US areas. The study assigned cohorts using participant-reported clinical history. The CDR3 spans 17 residues. Sequenced: PBMCs or T cells enriched from blood (not recorded which). This chain joins TRBV21-1 and TRBJ2-3; the DNA was not used to check the table's D call, TRBD1. TRBV21-1 is designated a pseudogene. The sequence was obtained from a man aged 25 to 40 with acute COVID-19. DNA of the CDR3: TGTGCCAGCAGAAAATTGAAAGGGACAGGGTACACAGATACGCAGTATTTT. It translates to CASRKLKGTGYTDTQYF.